This T cell receptor beta chain was recovered during a study of shared T cell receptors in the human thymus. Only in-frame clones appear in the TCRdb table, and some are missing; sequencing was by immunoSEQ multiplex PCR. The table has around 730,000 clones, approximately 83% seen once. Germline V gene lookup returns CDR1 LGHNT and CDR2 FRNRAP. The V and J ends lost 5 bases and 3 bases, in that order; junction bases with no gene match: 21. This CDR3 contains 21 residues. These data were likewise used in another study, on human thymus T cells. From that second work: During corrective heart surgery, resections were taken, and the thymus tissue came from them. Related reports documented highly overlapping thymic repertoires among unrelated individuals.

This receptor was identified in a girl in the first two years of life with a congenital heart defect. V is TRBV12-5 and J is TRBJ2-2; 10 bases line up with TRBD2. Source material: thymocytes. The CDR3 region has the DNA TGTGCTAGTGGTCTCCCTAAGCGGGGGGGACACTTCCTCCCTTACACCGGGGAGCTGTTTTTT. It yields the protein CASGLPKRGGHFLPYTGELFF. Full variable domain (remainder filled in from reference TRBV12-5 and TRBJ2-2): DARVTQTPRHKVTEMGQEVTMRCQPILGHNTVFWYRQTMMQGLELLAYFRNRAPLDDSGMPKDRFSAEMPDATLATLKIQPSEPRDSAVYFCASGLPKRGGHFLPYTGELFFGEGSRLTVL.